These 11 T cell receptor beta chains originate from one sample sequenced in a study of OX40 agonist ivuxolimab in advanced cancers. Assay: immunoSEQ multiplex PCR; the TCRdb copy retains only in-frame clones and omits some. The sample consists of under 70,000 clones, 70% to 90% of them appearing once. This sample comprised CD4+ or CD8+ T cells sorted from blood, obtained in a trial of the OX40 agonist ivuxolimab. The source of these receptors is an adult with an advanced solid tumor such as melanoma, head and neck, liver or kidney cancer.

The rearrangement uses TRBV5-1 and TRBJ2-7, with D possibly TRBD2 on 6 matching bases. Germline-derived CDR1 and CDR2 are SGHRS and YFSETQ. Trimming removed 7 bases from V and 3 bases from J, with 17 bases in between. This CDR3 is 14 amino acids long. CDR3 region: CASSLGGTGYEQYF. CDR3 coding DNA: TGCGCCAGCTCCCTGGGGGGTACGGGCTACGAGCAGTACTTC. Drawing the rest from reference TRBV5-1 and TRBJ2-7, the complete variable domain is KAGVTQTPRYLIKTRGQQVTLSCSPISGHRSVSWYQQTPGQGLQFLFEYFSETQRNKGNFPGRFSGRQFSNSRSEMNVSTLELGDSALYLCASSLGGTGYEQYFGPGTRLTVT.

This clone is a singleton in its sample. The chain has TRBV5-4 and TRBJ2-3; 8 bases align to TRBD2. The CDR3 is 16 residues long. From germline, CDR1 is SGHNT and CDR2 YYREEE (reference sequence). J gave up 2 bases and V 4 bases, and 9 bases lay outside the gene matches. The CDR3 spells CASSTGLAGTTDTQYF. CDR3 DNA sequence: TGTGCCAGCAGCACCGGACTAGCAGGAACCACAGATACGCAGTATTTT.

The chain is built from TRBV6-1 and TRBJ2-7; D call uncertain. CDR3 length: 14 amino acids. From germline, CDR1 is MNHNS and CDR2 SASEGT. V lost 5 bases and J 4 bases, leaving 15 bases between the germline ends. The CDR3 is CASSPSGSRYEQYF. The DNA for the CDR3 is TGTGCCAGCAGTCCCTCCGGGTCTCGGTACGAGCAGTACTTC.

The V gene is TRBV4-1, the J gene TRBJ2-1; perhaps TRBD2 as D (6 bases). CDR3 size: 16 residues. Germline values: CDR1 MGHRA, CDR2 YSYEKL. V was cut by 0 bases and J by 1 base, with 10 bases left in between. The CDR3 DNA reads as TGCGCCAGCAGCCAAGAGGCGGGAAGGTCCTACAATGAGCAGTTCTTC. Translating gives CASSQEAGRSYNEQFF.

The rearrangement uses TRBV7-2 and TRBJ2-5; TRBD2 agrees at 8 bases. This CDR3 is built from 15 residues. The trim removed 1 base at V and 5 bases at J, leaving 6 bases unmatched. Germline V gene lookup returns CDR1 SGHTA and CDR2 FQGNSA. The CDR3 is CASSLGGGRLETQYF. The CDR3 bases are TGTGCCAGCAGCTTAGGGGGCGGGAGGTTGGAGACCCAGTACTTC.

This clone was recorded only once. The chain uses TRBV14 and TRBJ2-1, with 8 bases lining up with TRBD2. Germline CDR1 reads SGHDN; CDR2 reads FVKESK. J lost 0 bases, V lost 1 base, and 8 bases had no gene match. This CDR3 contains 18 residues. CDR3 coding DNA: TGTGCCAGCAGCCAAGCGGAGCGGGAGTGGAGCTCCTACAATGAGCAGTTCTTC. This gives the protein CASSQAEREWSSYNEQFF.

For the CDR3, the DNA is TGTGCCAGCAGCTCGGGACACCCGAACACCGGGGAGCTGTTTTTT. It codes for CASSSGHPNTGELFF. The chain employs TRBV7-9 and TRBJ2-2, with a possible D match to TRBD1 (6 bases). The V gene's germline CDR1 is SEHNR and CDR2 FQNEAQ (reference sequence). The ends were cut back, 4 bases at V and 0 bases at J, with 9 bases in the middle. The CDR3 contains 15 residues.

This chain joins TRBV6-1 and TRBJ1-2; D gene ambiguous. The ends were cut back, 8 bases at V and 3 bases at J, with 13 bases in the middle. Germline CDR1 and CDR2: MNHNS and SASEGT. This CDR3 comprises 13 residues. CDR3 residues: CASRRHVDYGYTF. CDR3 coding DNA: TGTGCCAGCCGGAGACATGTCGACTATGGCTACACCTTC.

This clone was seen only a few times. The rearrangement links TRBV28 to TRBJ1-2; 7 bases align to TRBD1. CDR1 is MDHEN, CDR2 SYDVKM, per germline. Trimming took 6 bases from V and 5 from J; bases not matched to a gene: 12. This CDR3 has 15 amino acids. The CDR3 protein is CASRTPGQQLYGYTF. The CDR3 nucleotides are TGTGCCAGCAGAACCCCGGGACAGCAACTTTATGGCTACACCTTC.

The chain couples TRBV10-1 to TRBJ1-2; TRBD1 agrees at 7 bases. The CDR3 covers 14 residues. The V gene end was trimmed by 8 bases and the J gene end by 7 bases; junction bases not matched to a gene: 13. Per germline, CDR1 WNHNN and CDR2 SYGVQD (reference sequence). Written as DNA, the CDR3 is TGCGCCAGCGGTTCGTGGACAGGAGACCTTGGCTACACCTTC. Translation: CASGSWTGDLGYTF.

The chain is built from TRBV6-1 and TRBJ1-5; D call uncertain. The CDR3 runs 12 residues. Per the germline V gene, CDR1 is MNHNS and CDR2 is SASEGT. Deletions cut 6 bases from V and 4 bases from J, with 7 bases between. CDR3 DNA: TGTGCCAGCAGGAGAGGGAATCAGCCCCAGCATTTT. It encodes CASRRGNQPQHF.